What follows is one T cell receptor beta chain and its context. Its antigen is still unknown. An expansion of CD8+CD57+ cells by flow cytometry had been shown in patients chosen for sequencing. The patients, all of them, had severe acquired aplastic anemia. TCR beta VDJ and CDR3 profiles were obtained from a genomic DNA template. MiXCR, run by TCRdb on the reads, gives a single entry per CDR3 protein. The repertoire includes under 200,000 distinct CDR3 sequences, approximately 51% of them detected once, and 2.5% to 4% sits in the top ten. This sample was included in a study of CD8+CD57+ T cells in acquired aplastic anemia. Study-wide context: An average of approximately 3.2 ug of DNA was obtained from sorted CD4+ and CD8+ cells. Study observations and caveats: CD8+ Simpson's diversity did not differ significantly between patients and controls.

The sequenced material came from sorted CD4+, CD8+, or CD8+CD57+ T cells (not recorded which) from PBMCs. The TCR originated in a human donor with aplastic anemia.

The CDR3 nucleotides are TGTGCCAGTAGTACCCAGCGGGGGTACCAAGAGACCCAGTACTTC. Its translation: CASSTQRGYQETQYF. The rearrangement links TRBV19 to TRBJ2-5; 8 bases fit TRBD2. This CDR3 is 15 amino acids long. The V and J ends lost 4 bases and 0 bases, in that order; junction bases with no gene match: 4. In germline, CDR1 is LNHDA, CDR2 SQIVND (reference sequence).